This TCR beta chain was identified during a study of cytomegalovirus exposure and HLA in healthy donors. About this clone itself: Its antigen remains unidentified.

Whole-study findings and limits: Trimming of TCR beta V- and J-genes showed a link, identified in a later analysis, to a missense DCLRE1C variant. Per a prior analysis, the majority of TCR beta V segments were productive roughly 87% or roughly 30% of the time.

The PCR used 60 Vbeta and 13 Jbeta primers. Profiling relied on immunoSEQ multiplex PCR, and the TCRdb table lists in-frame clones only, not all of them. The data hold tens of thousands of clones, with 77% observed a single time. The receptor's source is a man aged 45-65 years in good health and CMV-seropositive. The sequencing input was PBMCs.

The CDR3 reads CASSLPGTSDQETQYF. Here the CDR3 DNA reads TGTGCCAGCAGCCTACCCGGGACTAGCGACCAAGAGACCCAGTACTTC. This chain uses TRBV14 with TRBJ2-5; 10 bases line up with TRBD2. CDR1 is SGHDN, CDR2 FVKESK, per germline. This CDR3 spans 16 amino acids. Trimming at V came to 4 bases and at J to 0 bases, leaving 5 bases not matched to a gene.